This passage covers 15 T cell receptor beta chains from one sample sequenced in a study of blood T cell repertoires in COVID-19. Using immunoSEQ multiplex PCR, the repertoire was profiled, and TCRdb retains in-frame clones only, with some absent. The table has under 300,000 clones, around 84% seen once. The specimen sequenced was peripheral blood. These receptors all come from a woman aged 40 to 50 who had recovered from COVID-19.

This chain uses TRBV7-9 with TRBJ1-1; D might be TRBD1 (6 bases). This CDR3 is built from 14 residues. In germline, CDR1 is SEHNR, CDR2 FQNEAQ (reference sequence). The V gene lost 5 bases and the J gene lost 4 bases, with 14 bases spanning the gap. The CDR3 reads CASSITGSATEAFF. CDR3 sequence (DNA): TGTGCCAGCAGCATAACAGGGTCTGCCACTGAAGCTTTCTTT.

The J gene is TRBJ1-1, the V gene TRBV27; weak D call: TRBD1 (5 bases). V was cut by 2 bases and J by 1 base, with 11 bases left in between. Germline V gene sequence: CDR1 MNHEY, CDR2 SMNVEV (reference sequence). The CDR3 is made up of 15 amino acids. The CDR3 region is CASSLGGIGNTEAFF. The CDR3 nucleotides read TGTGCCAGCAGTTTAGGGGGGATTGGGAACACTGAAGCTTTCTTT.

The chain is built from TRBV15 and TRBJ2-7; 11 bases match TRBD2. Germline assignment: CDR1 LNHNV and CDR2 YYDKDF (reference sequence). The CDR3 spans 17 residues. V was clipped by 6 bases and J by 7 bases; unmatched bases: 17. In nucleotides, the CDR3 is TGTGCCACCAGGCATTCACTAGCGGGGGTAGGTTCGGGGGAGCAGTACTTC. Translated: CATRHSLAGVGSGEQYF.

In its sample, this clone was seen once. The chain combines TRBV19 with TRBJ2-7; 7 bases line up with TRBD2. The CDR3 contains 14 residues. CDR1 and CDR2 (germline): LNHDA, SQIVND (reference sequence). Trimming cost V 5 bases and J 4 bases; bases outside gene matches: 8. CDR3 region: CASSRAGVGYEQYF. The CDR3 DNA follows: TGTGCCAGTAGTCGGGCGGGGGTCGGTTACGAGCAGTACTTC.

The chain uses TRBV7-9 and TRBJ2-5; D might be TRBD2 (6 bases). Trimming stripped 7 bases from V and 2 bases from J, with 8 bases between. Germline CDR1 reads SEHNR; CDR2 reads FQNEAQ (reference sequence). This CDR3 spans 12 amino acids. Here the CDR3 reads CASKGLQETQYF. In DNA form, the CDR3 reads TGTGCCAGCAAGGGACTTCAAGAGACCCAGTACTTC.

This clone showed up just a few times. CDR3 in amino acids: CASSLDGVGNQPQHF. The CDR3 region has the DNA TGTGCCAGCAGTTTGGACGGGGTTGGCAATCAGCCCCAGCATTTT. The chain combines TRBV28 with TRBJ1-5; D is unclear. CDR3 length equals 15 residues. The V end was cut by 3 bases, the J end by 2 bases, with 11 bases between. Germline-derived CDR1 and CDR2 are MDHEN and SYDVKM.

A few counts support this clone. This chain links TRBV5-1 with TRBJ1-2; TRBD1 matches 9 bases. The CDR3 extends over 14 amino acids. Per the germline V gene, CDR1 is SGHRS and CDR2 is YFSETQ. Unmatched junction bases numbered 7, after V lost 2 bases and J lost 8 bases. For the CDR3, the DNA is TGCGCCAGCAGCTTAGACGGGACAGGGCCCGGCTACACCTTC. Translating it yields CASSLDGTGPGYTF.

The chain carries TRBV11-2 and TRBJ1-2; the D is unclear. CDR1 is SGHAT and CDR2 is FQNNGV in the germline V gene. This CDR3 has 13 residues. V dropped 4 bases and J dropped 1 base, with 7 bases sitting between them. CDR3 DNA sequence: TGTGCCAGCAGCTCCGTTAGTAACTATGGCTACACCTTC. Protein: CASSSVSNYGYTF.

The rearrangement links TRBV3-1 (or the pseudogene TRBV3-2) to TRBJ2-2; D gene unclear. CDR3 length: 13 residues. The germline CDR1 and CDR2 sequences are LGHDT and YNNKEL (reference sequence). Trimming shortened V by 2 bases and J by 8 bases, and 9 bases separated the two germline ends. Here the CDR3 reads CASSQMRTGELFF. The CDR3 DNA reads as TGTGCCAGCAGCCAAATGCGAACTGGGGAGCTGTTTTTT.

J is TRBJ1-1 and V is TRBV24-1; D ambiguous. The V gene lost 2 bases and the J gene lost 8 bases, with 5 bases spanning the gap. The CDR3 is 11 amino acids. In germline, CDR1 is KGHDR, CDR2 SFDVKD. The DNA of the CDR3 is TGTGCCACCAGTGATTCAGTAGAAGCTTTCTTT. Its translation: CATSDSVEAFF.

V gene TRBV30 combines with J gene TRBJ2-1, with D maybe TRBD2 (6 bases). With 0 bases removed from V and 11 bases from J, the gap between germline ends came to 11 bases. The CDR3 consists of 12 residues. Germline values: CDR1 GTSNPN, CDR2 SVGIG (reference sequence). In DNA form, the CDR3 reads TGTGCCTGGAGTGTCCGGGGGATTAAGCAGTTCTTC. It codes for CAWSVRGIKQFF. Filled out from reference TRBV30 and TRBJ2-1, the complete variable domain reads SQTIHQWPATLVQPVGSPLSLECTVEGTSNPNLYWYRQAAGRGLQLLFYSVGIGQISSEVPQNLSASRPQDRQFILSSKKLLLSDSGFYLCAWSVRGIKQFFGPGTRLTVL.

The chain combines TRBV30 with TRBJ1-6; D gene ambiguous. Trimming shortened V by 2 bases and J by 9 bases, and 11 bases separated the two germline ends. Germline V lookup: CDR1 GTSNPN, CDR2 SVGIG (reference sequence). The CDR3 totals 13 residues. CDR3 in amino acids: CAWSNFGTSPLHF. The CDR3 region has the DNA TGTGCCTGGAGTAACTTCGGTACTTCACCCCTCCACTTT.

This clone has just one count. The chain joins TRBV25-1 to TRBJ1-4; 7 bases agree with TRBD1. The CDR3 runs to 15 residues. The germline gives CDR1 MGHDK, CDR2 SYGVNS. The J segment lost 4 bases and the V segment lost 4 bases, leaving 6 bases of the junction unmatched. The CDR3 coding sequence is TGTGCCAGCAGTGCATCCGGGACAGTTAATGAAAAACTGTTTTTT. Protein: CASSASGTVNEKLFF.

The chain links TRBV28 to TRBJ1-6; D ambiguous. From germline, CDR1 is MDHEN and CDR2 SYDVKM. Between the trimmed V and J ends, which lost 5 bases and 0 bases, there was a span of 5 bases. CDR3 length: 14 amino acids. For the CDR3, the DNA is TGTGCCAGCAGTAGGAGCTCCTATAATTCACCCCTCCACTTT. Protein sequence: CASSRSSYNSPLHF.

The chain is built from TRBV9 and TRBJ1-5; 8 bases agree with TRBD1. This CDR3 spans 15 amino acids. CDR1 and CDR2 from the germline V gene are SGDLS and YYNGEE. Trimming at V came to 5 bases and at J to 3 bases, leaving 7 bases not matched to a gene. The CDR3 loop reads CASSGGTGDNQPQHF. The DNA of the CDR3 is TGTGCCAGCAGTGGGGGGACAGGAGACAATCAGCCCCAGCATTTT.